Listed here are 12 T cell receptor beta chains from one sample, sequenced in a study of OX40 agonist ivuxolimab in advanced cancers. Measured with immunoSEQ multiplex PCR; TCRdb has only the in-frame clones, and not every one. This table holds roughly 76,000 clones, around 90% found once. The input for sequencing was CD4+ or CD8+ T cells sorted from blood, taken in a trial of the OX40 agonist ivuxolimab. These receptors were obtained from an adult with an advanced solid tumor such as melanoma, head and neck, liver or kidney cancer.

V gene TRBV11-1 combines with J gene TRBJ2-3; 9 bases are a match to TRBD1. The CDR3 extends over 15 amino acids. V gave up 5 bases and J gave up 3 bases; unmatched junction bases: 6. CDR1 and CDR2 from the germline V gene are SGHAT and FQDESV (reference sequence). CDR3 in DNA: TGTGCCAGCAGCAGCCGGGACAGGGAGACAGATACGCAGTATTTT. Protein: CASSSRDRETDTQYF. The entire variable domain, with the rest obtained from reference TRBV11-1 and TRBJ2-3, is as follows: EAEVAQSPRYKITEKSQAVAFWCDPISGHATLYWYRQILGQGPELLVQFQDESVVDDSQLPKDRFSAERLKGVDSTLKIQPAELGDSAMYLCASSSRDRETDTQYFGPGTRLTVL.

V is TRBV18 and J is TRBJ1-2, with 9 bases matching TRBD1. V lost 5 bases, J lost 5 bases, and 6 bases stayed unmatched. Germline values: CDR1 KGHSH, CDR2 LQKENI. The length of the CDR3 is 14 residues. The chain's CDR3 is CASSLRQGGYGYTF. The CDR3 DNA reads as TGTGCCAGCTCATTACGACAGGGGGGGTATGGCTACACCTTC.

The rearrangement uses TRBV5-1 and TRBJ2-3; D not resolved. Germline CDR1 reads SGHRS; CDR2 reads YFSETQ. The CDR3 loop spans 13 amino acids. V was cut by 3 bases and J by 4 bases, with 9 bases left in between. CDR3 DNA sequence: TGCGCCAGCAGCTCTCCGTATTCAGATACGCAGTATTTT. The encoded protein is CASSSPYSDTQYF.

The chain recombines TRBV10-3 with TRBJ2-1; 9 positions match TRBD2. CDR1 is ENHRY, CDR2 SYGVKD, per germline. The CDR3 extends over 16 amino acids. V dropped 0 bases and J dropped 4; count of bases not matched to a gene: 4. CDR3: CAISESVAGEYNEQFF. The CDR3 region has the DNA TGTGCCATCAGTGAGTCGGTAGCGGGAGAGTACAATGAGCAGTTCTTC.

V is TRBV28 and J is TRBJ2-7; a weak D match, TRBD2 (5 bases). V lost 3 bases and J 4 bases, leaving 13 bases between the germline ends. Germline-derived CDR1 and CDR2 are MDHEN and SYDVKM. The CDR3 length is 14 residues. The CDR3 protein is CASSFVGKLYEQYF. The CDR3 nucleotides are TGTGCCAGCAGTTTCGTCGGGAAACTATACGAGCAGTACTTC.

The J gene is TRBJ2-2, the V gene TRBV10-2, with 8 bases matching TRBD1. The CDR3 extends over 17 amino acids. The J segment lost 1 base and the V segment lost 6 bases, leaving 10 bases of the junction unmatched. The germline V gene has CDR1 WSHSY and CDR2 SAAADI. The CDR3: CASRSDRGVGNTGELFF. As DNA, the CDR3 is TGCGCCAGCAGATCAGACAGGGGCGTGGGGAACACCGGGGAGCTGTTTTTT.

The rearrangement joins TRBV7-3 to TRBJ1-1; weak D call: TRBD1 (5 bases). CDR1 is SGHTA, CDR2 FQGTGA, per germline. The CDR3 covers 15 residues. V was cut by 3 bases and J by 4 bases, with 15 bases left in between. The CDR3 DNA reads TGTGCCAGCAGCTTGCAGGGAGGTTTGGGCACTGAAGCTTTCTTT. Translation gives CASSLQGGLGTEAFF. Variable domain in full (rest from reference TRBV7-3 and TRBJ1-1): GAGVSQTPSNKVTEKGKYVELRCDPISGHTALYWYRQSLGQGPEFLIYFQGTGAADDSGLPNDRFFAVRPEGSVSTLKIQRTERGDSAVYLCASSLQGGLGTEAFFGQGTRLTVV.

This chain links TRBV11-2 with TRBJ2-7, with 10 bases aligning to TRBD2. V dropped 3 bases and J dropped 5; count of bases not matched to a gene: 10. This CDR3 region has 16 residues. Germline-derived CDR1 and CDR2 are SGHAT and FQNNGV. The CDR3: CASSFKLGLAVHEQYF. CDR3 coding DNA: TGTGCCAGCAGCTTTAAACTAGGACTAGCGGTACACGAGCAGTACTTC.

The J gene is TRBJ1-5, the V gene TRBV2, with D unresolved. Germline V CDR1 and CDR2: SNHLY, FYNNEI. The CDR3 totals 14 residues. V was trimmed by 7 bases and J by 4 bases, leaving 14 bases between them. Written as DNA, the CDR3 is TGTGCCAGCACTACCCTGGGCGGAAATCAGCCCCAGCATTTT. It translates to CASTTLGGNQPQHF.

This chain joins TRBV2 and TRBJ2-5; possibly TRBD1 for D (6 bases). Trimming pared 6 bases from V and 2 bases from J, leaving 13 bases between. The CDR3 runs to 14 residues. Germline CDR1 reads SNHLY; CDR2 reads FYNNEI. CDR3 residues: CASRERTAQETQYF. DNA for the CDR3: TGTGCCAGCAGGGAAAGGACAGCACAAGAGACCCAGTACTTC.

The sample holds one count of this clone. The CDR3 sequence: CASSRASGPRDQPQHF. In DNA form, the CDR3 reads TGTGCCAGCAGTAGGGCTTCAGGGCCCCGCGATCAGCCCCAGCATTTT. The chain is built from TRBV28 and TRBJ1-5; tentative D call: TRBD1 (5 bases). Germline CDR1 MDHEN, CDR2 SYDVKM. This CDR3 comprises 16 residues. V was clipped by 5 bases and J by 5 bases, with 19 bases between them. Full variable domain (remainder filled in from reference TRBV28 and TRBJ1-5): DVKVTQSSRYLVKRTGEKVFLECVQDMDHENMFWYRQDPGLGLRLIYFSYDVKMKEKGDIPEGYSVSREKKERFSLILESASTNQTSMYLCASSRASGPRDQPQHFGDGTRLSIL.

The chain recombines TRBV5-1 with TRBJ2-2, with D uncertain. The CDR3 runs to 14 residues. V gave up 3 bases and J gave up 5 bases, with 11 bases separating them. CDR1 and CDR2 from the germline V gene are SGHRS and YFSETQ. The CDR3 region has the DNA TGCGCCAGCAGCTCGACAACTTATACCGGGGAGCTGTTTTTT. It encodes CASSSTTYTGELFF.